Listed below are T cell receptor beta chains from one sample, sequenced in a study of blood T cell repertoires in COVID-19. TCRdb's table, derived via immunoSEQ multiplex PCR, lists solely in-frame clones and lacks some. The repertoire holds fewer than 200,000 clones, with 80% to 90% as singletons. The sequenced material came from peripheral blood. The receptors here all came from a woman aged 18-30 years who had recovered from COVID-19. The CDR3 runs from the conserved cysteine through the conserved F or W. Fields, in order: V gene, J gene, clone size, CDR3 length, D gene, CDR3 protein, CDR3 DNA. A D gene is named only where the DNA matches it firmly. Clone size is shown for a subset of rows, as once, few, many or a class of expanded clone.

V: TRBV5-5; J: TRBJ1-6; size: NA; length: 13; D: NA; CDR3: CASGGWLDSPLHF; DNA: TGTGCCAGCGGGGGGTGGTTGGATTCACCCCTCCACTTT
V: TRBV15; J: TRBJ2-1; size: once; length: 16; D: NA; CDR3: CATSRETDSSYNEQFF; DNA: TGTGCCACCAGCAGAGAGACGGACAGCTCCTACAATGAGCAGTTCTTC
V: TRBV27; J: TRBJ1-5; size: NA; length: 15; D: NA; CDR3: CASSSNRVGNQPQHF; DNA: TGTGCCAGCAGTTCCAACAGGGTGGGCAATCAGCCCCAGCATTTT
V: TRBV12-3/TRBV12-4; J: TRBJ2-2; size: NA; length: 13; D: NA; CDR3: CASSSWGLGELFF; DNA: TGTGCCAGCAGTTCCTGGGGGCTCGGGGAGCTGTTTTTT
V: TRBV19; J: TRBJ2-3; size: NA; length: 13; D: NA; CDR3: CASSTSPTDTQYF; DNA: TGTGCCAGTAGTACCTCTCCCACAGATACGCAGTATTTT
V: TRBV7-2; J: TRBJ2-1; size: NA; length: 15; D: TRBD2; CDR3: CASGERGGSYNEQFF; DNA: TGTGCCAGCGGGGAGCGGGGGGGCTCCTACAATGAGCAGTTCTTC
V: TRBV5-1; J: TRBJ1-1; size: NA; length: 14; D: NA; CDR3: CASSSGHLNTEAFF; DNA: TGCGCCAGCAGCTCGGGACATCTGAACACTGAAGCTTTCTTT
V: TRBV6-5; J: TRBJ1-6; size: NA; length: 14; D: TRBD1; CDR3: CASSTGTGISPLHF; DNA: TGTGCCAGCTCTACCGGGACAGGGATTTCACCCCTCCACTTT
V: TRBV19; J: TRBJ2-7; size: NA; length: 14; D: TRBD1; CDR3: CASKPGGSSYEQYF; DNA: TGTGCCAGCAAGCCAGGGGGAAGCTCCTACGAGCAGTACTTC
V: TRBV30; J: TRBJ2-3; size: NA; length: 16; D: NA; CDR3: CAWSLYIGQRTDTQYF; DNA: TGTGCCTGGAGCCTTTATATTGGACAGCGCACAGATACGCAGTATTTT
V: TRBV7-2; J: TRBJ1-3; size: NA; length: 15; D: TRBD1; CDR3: CASSELGTGGNTIYF; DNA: TGTGCCAGCAGCGAATTAGGGACAGGGGGAAACACCATATATTTT
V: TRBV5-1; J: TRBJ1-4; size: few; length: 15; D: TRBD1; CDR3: CASSERGTGVEKLFF; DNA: TGCGCCAGCAGCGAAAGGGGGACAGGGGTCGAAAAACTGTTTTTT
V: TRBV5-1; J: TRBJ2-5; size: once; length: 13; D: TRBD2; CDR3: CASRPGGEETQYF; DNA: TGCGCCAGCAGACCCGGGGGGGAAGAGACCCAGTACTTC
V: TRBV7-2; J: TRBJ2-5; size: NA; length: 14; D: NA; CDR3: CASSSHLARETQYF; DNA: TGTGCCAGCAGCTCCCATCTAGCGAGAGAGACCCAGTACTTC
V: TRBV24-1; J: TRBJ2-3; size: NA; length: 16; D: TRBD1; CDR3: CATSDSGQGGFDTQYF; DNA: TGTGCCACCAGTGACTCCGGACAGGGGGGATTCGATACGCAGTATTTT
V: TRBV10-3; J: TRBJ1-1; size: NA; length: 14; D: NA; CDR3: CAISEYSKNTEAFF; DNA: TGTGCCATCAGTGAGTACAGCAAGAACACTGAAGCTTTCTTT
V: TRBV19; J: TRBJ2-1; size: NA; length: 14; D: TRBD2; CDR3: CASIRTSGADEQFF; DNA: TGTGCCAGTATCCGGACTAGCGGGGCCGATGAGCAGTTCTTC
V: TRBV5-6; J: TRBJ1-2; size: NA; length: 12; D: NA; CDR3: CASSLEGGGYTF; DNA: TGTGCCAGCAGCTTGGAAGGAGGGGGCTACACCTTC
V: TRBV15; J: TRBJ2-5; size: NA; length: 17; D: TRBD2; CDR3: CATSRVKASGYQETQYF; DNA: TGTGCCACCAGCAGAGTCAAGGCTAGCGGGTACCAAGAGACCCAGTACTTC
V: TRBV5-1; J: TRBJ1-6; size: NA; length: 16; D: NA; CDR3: CASSLVSSGTPFPLHF; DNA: TGCGCCAGCAGCTTGGTAAGCTCCGGGACACCTTTCCCCCTCCACTTT
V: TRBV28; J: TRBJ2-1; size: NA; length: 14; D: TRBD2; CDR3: CASSLAAGDKEQFF; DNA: TGTGCCAGCAGTTTAGCAGCGGGGGACAAAGAGCAGTTCTTC
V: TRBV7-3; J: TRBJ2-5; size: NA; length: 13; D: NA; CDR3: CASSLTRQETQYF; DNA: TGTGCCAGCAGCTTGACTAGGCAGGAGACCCAGTACTTC
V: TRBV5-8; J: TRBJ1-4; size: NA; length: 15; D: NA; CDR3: CASSFSYATNEKLFF; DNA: TGTGCCAGCAGCTTTTCCTATGCAACTAATGAAAAACTGTTTTTT
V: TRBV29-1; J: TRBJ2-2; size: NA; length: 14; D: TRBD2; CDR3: CSVAVGGVTGELFF; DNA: TGCAGCGTTGCTGTGGGAGGGGTAACCGGGGAGCTGTTTTTT
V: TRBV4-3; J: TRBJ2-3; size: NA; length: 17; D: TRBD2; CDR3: CASSQTVLAGLADTQYF; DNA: TGCGCCAGCAGCCAAACTGTCCTAGCGGGACTGGCAGATACGCAGTATTTT
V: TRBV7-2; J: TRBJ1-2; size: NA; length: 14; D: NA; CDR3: CASSQGGQGGGYTF; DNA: TGTGCCAGCAGCCAGGGAGGGCAGGGCGGTGGCTACACCTTC
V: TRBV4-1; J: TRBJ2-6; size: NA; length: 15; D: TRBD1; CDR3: CASSPMGQRANVLTF; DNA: TGCGCCAGCAGCCCCATGGGACAGAGGGCCAACGTCCTGACTTTC
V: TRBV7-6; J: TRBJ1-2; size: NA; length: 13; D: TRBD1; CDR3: CASSSTGGSGYTF; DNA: TGTGCCAGCAGCTCGACAGGGGGCTCGGGCTACACCTTC
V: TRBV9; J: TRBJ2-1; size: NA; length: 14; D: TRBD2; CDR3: CASSLGTRLNEQFF; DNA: TGTGCCAGCAGCCTCGGGACTAGACTGAATGAGCAGTTCTTC